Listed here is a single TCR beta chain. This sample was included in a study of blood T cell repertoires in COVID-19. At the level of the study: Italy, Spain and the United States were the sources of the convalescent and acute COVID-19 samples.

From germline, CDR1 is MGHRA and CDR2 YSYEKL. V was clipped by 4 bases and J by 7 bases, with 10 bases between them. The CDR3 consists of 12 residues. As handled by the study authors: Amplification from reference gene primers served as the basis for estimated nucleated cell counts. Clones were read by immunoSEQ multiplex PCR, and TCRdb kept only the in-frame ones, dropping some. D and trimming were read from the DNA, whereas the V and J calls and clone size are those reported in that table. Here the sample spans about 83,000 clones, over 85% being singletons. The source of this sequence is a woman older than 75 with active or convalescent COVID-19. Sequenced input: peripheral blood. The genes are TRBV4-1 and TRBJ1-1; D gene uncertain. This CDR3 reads CASSPIFGEAFF. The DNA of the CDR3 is TGCGCCAGCAGCCCTATATTCGGTGAAGCTTTCTTT.